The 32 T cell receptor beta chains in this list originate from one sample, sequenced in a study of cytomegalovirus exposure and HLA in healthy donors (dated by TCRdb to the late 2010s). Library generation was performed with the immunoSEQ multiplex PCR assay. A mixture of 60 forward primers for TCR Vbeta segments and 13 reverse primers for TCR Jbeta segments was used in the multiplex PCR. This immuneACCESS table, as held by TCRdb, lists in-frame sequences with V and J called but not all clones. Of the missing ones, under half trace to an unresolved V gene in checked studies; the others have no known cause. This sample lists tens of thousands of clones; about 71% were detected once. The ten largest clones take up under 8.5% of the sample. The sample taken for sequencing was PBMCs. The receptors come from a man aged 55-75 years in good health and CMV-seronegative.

The CDR3 DNA reads TGTGCCTGGGGGGGCGAGCAGTACTTC. Its translation is CAWGGEQYF. V and J are TRBV21-1 and TRBJ2-7; the table calls TRBD2, which could not be checked here. TRBV21-1 counts as a pseudogene. The length of the CDR3 is 9 residues.

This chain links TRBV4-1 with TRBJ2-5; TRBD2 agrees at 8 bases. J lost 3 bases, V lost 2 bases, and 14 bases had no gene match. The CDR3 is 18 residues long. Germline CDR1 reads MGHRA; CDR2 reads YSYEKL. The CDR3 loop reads CASSQRPGSGGDEETQYF. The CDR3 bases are TGCGCCAGCAGCCAACGCCCAGGGAGCGGGGGCGACGAAGAGACCCAGTACTTC.

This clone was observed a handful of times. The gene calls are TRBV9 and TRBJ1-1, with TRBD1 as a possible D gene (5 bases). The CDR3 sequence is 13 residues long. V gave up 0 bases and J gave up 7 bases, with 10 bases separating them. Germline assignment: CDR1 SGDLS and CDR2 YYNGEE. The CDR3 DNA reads TGTGCCAGCAGCGTAGGGGAAAGGGGTGAAGCTTTCTTT. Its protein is CASSVGERGEAFF.

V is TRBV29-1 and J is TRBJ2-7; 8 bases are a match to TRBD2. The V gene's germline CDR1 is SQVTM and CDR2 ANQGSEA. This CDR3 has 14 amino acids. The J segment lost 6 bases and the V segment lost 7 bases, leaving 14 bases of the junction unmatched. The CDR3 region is CSGGGGTRVSEQYF. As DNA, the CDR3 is TGCAGCGGGGGGGGCGGGACTAGGGTTTCCGAGCAGTACTTC.

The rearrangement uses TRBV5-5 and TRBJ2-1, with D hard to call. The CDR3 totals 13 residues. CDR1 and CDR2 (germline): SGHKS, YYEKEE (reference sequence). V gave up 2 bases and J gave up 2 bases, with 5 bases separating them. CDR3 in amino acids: CASSFITYNEQFF. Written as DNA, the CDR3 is TGTGCCAGCAGCTTCATCACCTACAATGAGCAGTTCTTC. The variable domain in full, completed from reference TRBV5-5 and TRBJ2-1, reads DAGVTQSPTHLIKTRGQQVTLRCSPISGHKSVSWYQQVLGQGPQFIFQYYEKEERGRGNFPDRFSARQFPNYSSELNVNALLLGDSALYLCASSFITYNEQFFGPGTRLTVL.

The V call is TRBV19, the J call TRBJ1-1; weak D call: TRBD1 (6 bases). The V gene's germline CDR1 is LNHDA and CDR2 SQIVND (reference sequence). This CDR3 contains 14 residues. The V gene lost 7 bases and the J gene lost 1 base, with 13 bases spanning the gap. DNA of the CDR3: TGTGCCAGTAATACGGGACATTCGAACACTGAAGCTTTCTTT. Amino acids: CASNTGHSNTEAFF.

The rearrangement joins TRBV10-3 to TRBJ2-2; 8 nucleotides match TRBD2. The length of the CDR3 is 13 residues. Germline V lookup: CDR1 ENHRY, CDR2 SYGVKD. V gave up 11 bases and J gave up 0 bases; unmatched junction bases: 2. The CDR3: CAASGSNTGELFF. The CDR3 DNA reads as TGTGCCGCTAGCGGGTCGAACACCGGGGAGCTGTTTTTT.

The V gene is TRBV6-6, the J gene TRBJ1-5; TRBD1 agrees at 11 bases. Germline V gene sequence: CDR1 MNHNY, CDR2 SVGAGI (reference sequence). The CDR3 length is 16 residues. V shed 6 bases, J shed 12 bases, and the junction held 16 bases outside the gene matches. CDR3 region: CASRTSGTGGNVVQHF. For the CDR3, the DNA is TGTGCCAGCAGAACATCCGGGACAGGGGGGAACGTGGTCCAGCATTTT.

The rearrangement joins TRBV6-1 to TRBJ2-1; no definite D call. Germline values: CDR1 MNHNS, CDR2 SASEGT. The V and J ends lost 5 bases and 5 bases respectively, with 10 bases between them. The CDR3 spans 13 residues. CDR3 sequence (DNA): TGTGCCAGCAGTCTCGTCAGTGACAATGAGCAGTTCTTC. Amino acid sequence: CASSLVSDNEQFF.

CDR3 amino acids: CASSLAWNTEAFF. The CDR3, as DNA: TGTGCCAGCAGCCTAGCTTGGAACACTGAAGCTTTCTTT. This sequence joins TRBV14 and TRBJ1-1; D uncertain. This CDR3 is built from 13 residues. CDR1 is SGHDN and CDR2 is FVKESK in the germline V gene. V was clipped by 4 bases and J by 1 base, with 7 bases between them.

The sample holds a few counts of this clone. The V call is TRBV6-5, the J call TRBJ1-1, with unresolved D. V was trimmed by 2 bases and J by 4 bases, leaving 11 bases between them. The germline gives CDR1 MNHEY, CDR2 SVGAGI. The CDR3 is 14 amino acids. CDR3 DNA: TGTGCCAGCAGTTACGGAGGAGATCCCACTGAAGCTTTCTTT. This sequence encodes CASSYGGDPTEAFF.

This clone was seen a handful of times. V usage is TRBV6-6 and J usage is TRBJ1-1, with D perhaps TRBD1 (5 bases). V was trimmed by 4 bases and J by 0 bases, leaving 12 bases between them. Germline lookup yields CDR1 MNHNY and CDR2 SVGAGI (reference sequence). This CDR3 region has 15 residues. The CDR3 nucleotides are TGTGCCAGCAGTTCCTCCCCAGGGTTGAACACTGAAGCTTTCTTT. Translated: CASSSSPGLNTEAFF.

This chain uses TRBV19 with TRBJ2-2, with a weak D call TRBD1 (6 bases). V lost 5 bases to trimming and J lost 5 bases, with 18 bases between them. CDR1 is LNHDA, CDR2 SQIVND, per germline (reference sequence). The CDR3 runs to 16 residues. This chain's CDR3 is CASSLRTALGTGELFF. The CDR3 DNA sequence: TGTGCCAGTAGTTTACGGACAGCCCTAGGGACCGGGGAGCTGTTTTTT.

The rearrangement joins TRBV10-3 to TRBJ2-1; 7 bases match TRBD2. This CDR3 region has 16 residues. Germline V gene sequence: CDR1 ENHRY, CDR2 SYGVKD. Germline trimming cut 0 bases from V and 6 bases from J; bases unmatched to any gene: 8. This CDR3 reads CAISESMAGEFNEQFF. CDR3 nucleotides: TGTGCCATCAGTGAGTCAATGGCGGGAGAATTCAATGAGCAGTTCTTC.

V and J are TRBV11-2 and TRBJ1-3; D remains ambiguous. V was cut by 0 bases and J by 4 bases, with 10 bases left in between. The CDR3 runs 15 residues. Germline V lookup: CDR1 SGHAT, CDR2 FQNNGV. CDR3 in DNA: TGTGCCAGCAGCTTAGACAGAGGAAAAGGAAACACCATATATTTT. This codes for CASSLDRGKGNTIYF.

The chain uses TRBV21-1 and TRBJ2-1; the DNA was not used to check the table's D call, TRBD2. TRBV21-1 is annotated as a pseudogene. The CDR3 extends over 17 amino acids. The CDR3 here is CASSSGNSGSSYNEQFF. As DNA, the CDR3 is TGTGCCAGCAGCAGCGGAAACAGCGGGAGCTCCTACAATGAGCAGTTCTTC.

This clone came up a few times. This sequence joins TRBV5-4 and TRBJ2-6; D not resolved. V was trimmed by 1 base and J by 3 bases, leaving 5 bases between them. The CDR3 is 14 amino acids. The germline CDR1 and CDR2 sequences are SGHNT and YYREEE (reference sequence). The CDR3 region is CASSLSNGANVLTF. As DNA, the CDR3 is TGTGCCAGCAGCTTGTCTAATGGGGCCAACGTCCTGACTTTC.

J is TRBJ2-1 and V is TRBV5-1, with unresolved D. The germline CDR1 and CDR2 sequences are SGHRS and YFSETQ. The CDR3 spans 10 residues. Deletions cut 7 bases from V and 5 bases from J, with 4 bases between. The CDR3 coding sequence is TGCGCCAGCGGCAACAATGAGCAGTTCTTC. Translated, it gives CASGNNEQFF.

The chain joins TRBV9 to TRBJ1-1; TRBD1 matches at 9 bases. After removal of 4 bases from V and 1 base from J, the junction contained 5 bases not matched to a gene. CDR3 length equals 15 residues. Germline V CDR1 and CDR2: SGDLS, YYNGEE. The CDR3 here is CASSPRTGENTEAFF. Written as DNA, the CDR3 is TGTGCCAGCAGCCCCCGGACAGGGGAGAACACTGAAGCTTTCTTT.

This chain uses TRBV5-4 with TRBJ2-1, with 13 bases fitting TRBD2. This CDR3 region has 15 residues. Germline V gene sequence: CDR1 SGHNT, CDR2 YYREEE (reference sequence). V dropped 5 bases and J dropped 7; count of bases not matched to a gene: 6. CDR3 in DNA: TGTGCCAGCAGACTAGCGGGAGGGCGGCGGAATGAGCAGTTCTTC. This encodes CASRLAGGRRNEQFF.

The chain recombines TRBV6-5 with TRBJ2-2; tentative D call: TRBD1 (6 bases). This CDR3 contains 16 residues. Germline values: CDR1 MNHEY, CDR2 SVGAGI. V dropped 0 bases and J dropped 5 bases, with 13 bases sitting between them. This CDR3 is CASSYSVGAGTGELFF. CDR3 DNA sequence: TGTGCCAGCAGTTACTCGGTGGGGGCCGGAACCGGGGAGCTGTTTTTT.

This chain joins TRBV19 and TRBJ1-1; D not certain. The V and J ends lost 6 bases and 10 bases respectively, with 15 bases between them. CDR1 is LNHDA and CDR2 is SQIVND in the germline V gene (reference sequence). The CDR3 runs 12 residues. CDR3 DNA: TGTGCCAGTAGCCCCGTCAGGTCCGGAGCTTTCTTT. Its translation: CASSPVRSGAFF.

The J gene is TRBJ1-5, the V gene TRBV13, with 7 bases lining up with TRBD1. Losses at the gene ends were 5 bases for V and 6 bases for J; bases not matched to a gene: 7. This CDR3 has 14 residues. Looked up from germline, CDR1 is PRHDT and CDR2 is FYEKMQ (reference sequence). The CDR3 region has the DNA TGTGCCAGCAGCATCGACAGGGCCTCTCAGCCCCAGCATTTT. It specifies CASSIDRASQPQHF.

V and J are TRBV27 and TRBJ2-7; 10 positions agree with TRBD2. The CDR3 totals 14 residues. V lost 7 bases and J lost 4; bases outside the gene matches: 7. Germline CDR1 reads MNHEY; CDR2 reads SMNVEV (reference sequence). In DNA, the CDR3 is TGTGCCAGCAAGATAAAGCGGGAGGGTTACGAGCAGTACTTC. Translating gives CASKIKREGYEQYF.

CDR3 sequence (DNA): TGCAGCGTTGAGGGACGGACTAGCGAGCAGTACTTC. Protein sequence: CSVEGRTSEQYF. The chain combines TRBV29-1 with TRBJ2-7; TRBD2 agrees at 7 bases. Germline loops: CDR1 SQVTM, CDR2 ANQGSEA. The CDR3 length is 12 residues. Trimming at V came to 3 bases and at J to 6 bases, leaving 5 bases not matched to a gene.

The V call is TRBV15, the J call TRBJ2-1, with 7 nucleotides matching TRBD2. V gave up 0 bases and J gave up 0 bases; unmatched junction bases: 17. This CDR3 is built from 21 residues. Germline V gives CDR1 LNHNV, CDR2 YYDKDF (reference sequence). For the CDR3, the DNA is TGTGCCACCAGCAGAGATAGAGGGGATTTACTAGCGATGAGCTCCTACAATGAGCAGTTCTTC. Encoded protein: CATSRDRGDLLAMSSYNEQFF.

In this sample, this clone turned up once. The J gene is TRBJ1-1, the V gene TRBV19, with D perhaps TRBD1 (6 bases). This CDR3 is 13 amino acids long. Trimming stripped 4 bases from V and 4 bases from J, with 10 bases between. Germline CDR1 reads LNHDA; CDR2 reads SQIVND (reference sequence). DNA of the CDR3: TGTGCCAGTAGTACACAGGGAGCCACTGAAGCTTTCTTT. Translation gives CASSTQGATEAFF.

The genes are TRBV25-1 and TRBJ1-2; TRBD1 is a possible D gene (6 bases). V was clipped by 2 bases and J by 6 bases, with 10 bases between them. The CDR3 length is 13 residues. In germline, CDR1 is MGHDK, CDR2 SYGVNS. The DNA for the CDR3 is TGTGCCAGCAGTGAAGGGTACAGGGATGGCTACACCTTC. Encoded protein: CASSEGYRDGYTF.

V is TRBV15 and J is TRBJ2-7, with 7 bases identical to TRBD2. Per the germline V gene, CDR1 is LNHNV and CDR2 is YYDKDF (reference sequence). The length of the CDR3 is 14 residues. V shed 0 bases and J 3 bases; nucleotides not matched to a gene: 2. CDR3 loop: CATSREGGGYEQYF. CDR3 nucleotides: TGTGCCACCAGCAGAGAGGGGGGGGGCTACGAGCAGTACTTC.

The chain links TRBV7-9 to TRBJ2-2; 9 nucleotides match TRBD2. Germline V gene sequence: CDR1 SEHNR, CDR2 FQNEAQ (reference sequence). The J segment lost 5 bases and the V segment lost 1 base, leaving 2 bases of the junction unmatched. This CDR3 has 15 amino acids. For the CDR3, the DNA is TGTGCCAGCAGCTTAGGGCTAGCGGGAACCGGGGAGCTGTTTTTT. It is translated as CASSLGLAGTGELFF.

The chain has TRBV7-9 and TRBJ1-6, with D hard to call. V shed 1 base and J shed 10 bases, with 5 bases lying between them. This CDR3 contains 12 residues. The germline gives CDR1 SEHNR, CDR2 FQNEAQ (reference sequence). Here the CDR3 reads CASSLDLSPLHF. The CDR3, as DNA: TGTGCCAGCAGCTTAGACTTGTCACCCCTCCACTTT.

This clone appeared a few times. CDR3 sequence: CASSFLGNTIYF. In DNA form, the CDR3 reads TGTGCCAGCAGCTTCCTAGGAAACACCATATATTTT. The chain carries TRBV5-4 and TRBJ1-3; no reliable D call. V was clipped by 2 bases and J by 4 bases, with 4 bases between them. The CDR3 has 12 residues. Germline V lookup: CDR1 SGHNT, CDR2 YYREEE (reference sequence).